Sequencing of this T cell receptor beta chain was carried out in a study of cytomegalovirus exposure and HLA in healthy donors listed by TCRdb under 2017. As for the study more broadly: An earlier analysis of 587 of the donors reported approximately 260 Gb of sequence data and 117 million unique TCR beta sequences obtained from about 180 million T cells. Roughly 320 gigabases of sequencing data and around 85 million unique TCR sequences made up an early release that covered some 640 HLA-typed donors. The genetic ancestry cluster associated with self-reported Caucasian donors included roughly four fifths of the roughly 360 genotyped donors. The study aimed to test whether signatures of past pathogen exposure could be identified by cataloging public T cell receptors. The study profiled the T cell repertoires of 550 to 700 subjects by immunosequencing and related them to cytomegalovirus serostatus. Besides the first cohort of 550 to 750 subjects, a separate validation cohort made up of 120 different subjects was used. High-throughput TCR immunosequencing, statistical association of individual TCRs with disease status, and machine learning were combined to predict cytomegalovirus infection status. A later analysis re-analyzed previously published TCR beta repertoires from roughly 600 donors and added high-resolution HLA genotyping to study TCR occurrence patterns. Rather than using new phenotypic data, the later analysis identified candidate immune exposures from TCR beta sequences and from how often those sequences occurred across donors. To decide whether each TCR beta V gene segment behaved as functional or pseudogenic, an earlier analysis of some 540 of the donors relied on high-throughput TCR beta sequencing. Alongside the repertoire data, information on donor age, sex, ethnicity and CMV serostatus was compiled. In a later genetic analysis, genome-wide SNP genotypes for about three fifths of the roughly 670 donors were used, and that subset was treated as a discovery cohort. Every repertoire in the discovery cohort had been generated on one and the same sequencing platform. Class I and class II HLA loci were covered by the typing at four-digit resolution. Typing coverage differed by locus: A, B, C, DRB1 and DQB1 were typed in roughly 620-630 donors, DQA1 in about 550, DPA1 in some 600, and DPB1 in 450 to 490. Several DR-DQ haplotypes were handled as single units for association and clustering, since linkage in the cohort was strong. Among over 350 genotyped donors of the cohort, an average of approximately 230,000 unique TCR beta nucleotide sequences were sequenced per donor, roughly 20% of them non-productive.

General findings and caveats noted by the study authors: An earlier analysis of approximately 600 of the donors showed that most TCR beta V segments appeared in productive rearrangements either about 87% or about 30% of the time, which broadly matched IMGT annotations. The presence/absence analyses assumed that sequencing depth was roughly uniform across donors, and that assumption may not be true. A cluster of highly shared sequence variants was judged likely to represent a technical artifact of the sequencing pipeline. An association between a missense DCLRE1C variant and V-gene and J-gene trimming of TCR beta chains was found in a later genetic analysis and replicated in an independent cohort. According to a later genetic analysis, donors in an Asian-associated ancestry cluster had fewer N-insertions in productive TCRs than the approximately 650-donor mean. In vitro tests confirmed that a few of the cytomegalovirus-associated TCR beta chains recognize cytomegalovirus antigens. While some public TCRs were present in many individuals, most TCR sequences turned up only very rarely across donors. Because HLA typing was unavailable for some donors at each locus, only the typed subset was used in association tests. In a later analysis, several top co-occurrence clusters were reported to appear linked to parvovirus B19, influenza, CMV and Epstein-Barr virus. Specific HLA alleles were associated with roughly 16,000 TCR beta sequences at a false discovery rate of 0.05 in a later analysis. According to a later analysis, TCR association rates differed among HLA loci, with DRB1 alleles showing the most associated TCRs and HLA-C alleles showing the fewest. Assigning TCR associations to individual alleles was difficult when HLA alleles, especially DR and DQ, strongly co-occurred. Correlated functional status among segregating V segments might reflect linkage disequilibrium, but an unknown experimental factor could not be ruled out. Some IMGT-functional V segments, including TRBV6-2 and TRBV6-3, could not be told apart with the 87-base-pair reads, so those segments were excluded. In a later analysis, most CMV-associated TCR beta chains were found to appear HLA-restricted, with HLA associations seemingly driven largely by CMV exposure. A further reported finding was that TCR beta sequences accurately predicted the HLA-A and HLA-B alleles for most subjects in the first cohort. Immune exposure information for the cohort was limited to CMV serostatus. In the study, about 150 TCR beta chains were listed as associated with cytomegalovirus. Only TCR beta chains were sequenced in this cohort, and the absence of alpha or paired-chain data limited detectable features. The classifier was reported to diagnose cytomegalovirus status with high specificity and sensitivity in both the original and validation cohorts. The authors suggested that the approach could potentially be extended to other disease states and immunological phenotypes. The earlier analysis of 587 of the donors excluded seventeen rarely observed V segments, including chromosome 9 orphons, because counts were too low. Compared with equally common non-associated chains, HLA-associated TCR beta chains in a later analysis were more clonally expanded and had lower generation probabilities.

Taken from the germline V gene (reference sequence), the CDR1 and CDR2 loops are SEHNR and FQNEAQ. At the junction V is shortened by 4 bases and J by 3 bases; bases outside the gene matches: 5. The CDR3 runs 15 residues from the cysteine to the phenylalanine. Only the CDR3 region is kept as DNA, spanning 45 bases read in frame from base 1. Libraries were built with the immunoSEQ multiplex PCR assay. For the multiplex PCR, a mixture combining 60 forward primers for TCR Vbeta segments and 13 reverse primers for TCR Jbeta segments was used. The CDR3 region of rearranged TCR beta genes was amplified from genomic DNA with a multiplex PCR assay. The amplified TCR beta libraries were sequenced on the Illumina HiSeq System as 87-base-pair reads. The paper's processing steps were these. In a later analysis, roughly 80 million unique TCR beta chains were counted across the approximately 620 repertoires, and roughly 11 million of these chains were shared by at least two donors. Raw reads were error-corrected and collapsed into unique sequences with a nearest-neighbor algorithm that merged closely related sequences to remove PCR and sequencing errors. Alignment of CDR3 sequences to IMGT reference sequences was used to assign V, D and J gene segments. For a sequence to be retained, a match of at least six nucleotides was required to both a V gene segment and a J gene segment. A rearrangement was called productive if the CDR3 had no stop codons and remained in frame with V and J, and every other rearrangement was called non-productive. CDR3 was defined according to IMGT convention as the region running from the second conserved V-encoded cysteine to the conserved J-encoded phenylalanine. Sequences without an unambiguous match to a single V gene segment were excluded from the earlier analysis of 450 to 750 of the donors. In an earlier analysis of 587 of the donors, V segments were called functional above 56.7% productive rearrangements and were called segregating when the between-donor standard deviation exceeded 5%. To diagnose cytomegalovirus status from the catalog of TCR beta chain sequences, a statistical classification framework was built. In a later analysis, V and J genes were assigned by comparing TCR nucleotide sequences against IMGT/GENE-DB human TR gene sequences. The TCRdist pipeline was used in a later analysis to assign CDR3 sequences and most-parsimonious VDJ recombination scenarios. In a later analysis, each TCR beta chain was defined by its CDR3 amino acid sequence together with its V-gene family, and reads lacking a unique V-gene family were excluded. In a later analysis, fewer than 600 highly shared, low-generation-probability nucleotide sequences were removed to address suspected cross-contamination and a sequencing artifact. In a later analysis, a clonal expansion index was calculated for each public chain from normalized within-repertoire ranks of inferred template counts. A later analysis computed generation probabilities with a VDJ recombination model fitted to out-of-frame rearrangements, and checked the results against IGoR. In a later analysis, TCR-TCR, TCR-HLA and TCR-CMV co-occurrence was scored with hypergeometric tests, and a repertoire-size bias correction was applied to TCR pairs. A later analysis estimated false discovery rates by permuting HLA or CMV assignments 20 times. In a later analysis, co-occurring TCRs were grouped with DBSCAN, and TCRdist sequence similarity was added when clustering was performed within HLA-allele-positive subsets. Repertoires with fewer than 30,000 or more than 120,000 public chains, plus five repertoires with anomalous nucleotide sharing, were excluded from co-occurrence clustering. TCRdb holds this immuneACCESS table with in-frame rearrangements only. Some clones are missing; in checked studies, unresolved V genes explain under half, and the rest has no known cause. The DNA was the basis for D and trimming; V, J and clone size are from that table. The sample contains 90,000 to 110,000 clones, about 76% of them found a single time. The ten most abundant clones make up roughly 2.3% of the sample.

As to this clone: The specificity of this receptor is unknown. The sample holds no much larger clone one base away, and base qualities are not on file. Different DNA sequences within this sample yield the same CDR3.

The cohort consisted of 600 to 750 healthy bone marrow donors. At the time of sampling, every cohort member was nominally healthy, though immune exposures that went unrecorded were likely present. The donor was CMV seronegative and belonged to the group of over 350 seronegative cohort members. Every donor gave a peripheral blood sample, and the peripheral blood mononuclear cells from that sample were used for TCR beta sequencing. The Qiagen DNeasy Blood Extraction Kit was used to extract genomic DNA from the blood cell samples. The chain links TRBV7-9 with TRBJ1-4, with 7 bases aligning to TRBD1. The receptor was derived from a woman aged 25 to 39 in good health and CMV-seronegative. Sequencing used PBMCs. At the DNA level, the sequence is TGTGCCAGCAGCTCAACCGGGACAGCTAATGAAAAACTGTTTTTT. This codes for CASSSTGTANEKLFF.